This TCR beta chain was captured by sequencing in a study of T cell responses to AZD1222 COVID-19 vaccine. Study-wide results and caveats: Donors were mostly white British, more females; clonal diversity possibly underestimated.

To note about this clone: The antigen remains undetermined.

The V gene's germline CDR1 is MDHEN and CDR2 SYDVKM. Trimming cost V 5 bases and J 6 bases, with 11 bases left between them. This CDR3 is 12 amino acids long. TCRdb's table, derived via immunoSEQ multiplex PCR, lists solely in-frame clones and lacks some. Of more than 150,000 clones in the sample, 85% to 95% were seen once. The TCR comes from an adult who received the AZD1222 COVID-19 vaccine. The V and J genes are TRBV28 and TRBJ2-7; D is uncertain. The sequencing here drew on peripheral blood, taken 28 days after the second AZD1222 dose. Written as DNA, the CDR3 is TGTGCCAGCAGTCCCCAACCGGGCGAGCAGTACTTC. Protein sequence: CASSPQPGEQYF.